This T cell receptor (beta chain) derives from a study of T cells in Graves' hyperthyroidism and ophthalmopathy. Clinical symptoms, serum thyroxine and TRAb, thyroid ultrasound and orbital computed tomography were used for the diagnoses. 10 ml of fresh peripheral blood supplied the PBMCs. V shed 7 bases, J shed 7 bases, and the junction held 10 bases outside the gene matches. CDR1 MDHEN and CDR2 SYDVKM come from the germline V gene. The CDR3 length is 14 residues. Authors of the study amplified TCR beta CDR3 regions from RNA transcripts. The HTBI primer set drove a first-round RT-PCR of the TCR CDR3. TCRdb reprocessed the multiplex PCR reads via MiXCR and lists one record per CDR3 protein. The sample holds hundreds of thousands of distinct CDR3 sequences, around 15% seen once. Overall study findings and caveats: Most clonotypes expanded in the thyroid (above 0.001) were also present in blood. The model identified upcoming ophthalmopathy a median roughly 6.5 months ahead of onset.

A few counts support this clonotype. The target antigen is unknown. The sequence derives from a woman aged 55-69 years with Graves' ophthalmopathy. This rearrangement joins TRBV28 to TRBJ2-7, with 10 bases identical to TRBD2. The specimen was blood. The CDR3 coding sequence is TGTGCCAGCAAAGCGGGAGGGCCCGTTGGTGAGCAGTACTTC. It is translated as CASKAGGPVGEQYF.